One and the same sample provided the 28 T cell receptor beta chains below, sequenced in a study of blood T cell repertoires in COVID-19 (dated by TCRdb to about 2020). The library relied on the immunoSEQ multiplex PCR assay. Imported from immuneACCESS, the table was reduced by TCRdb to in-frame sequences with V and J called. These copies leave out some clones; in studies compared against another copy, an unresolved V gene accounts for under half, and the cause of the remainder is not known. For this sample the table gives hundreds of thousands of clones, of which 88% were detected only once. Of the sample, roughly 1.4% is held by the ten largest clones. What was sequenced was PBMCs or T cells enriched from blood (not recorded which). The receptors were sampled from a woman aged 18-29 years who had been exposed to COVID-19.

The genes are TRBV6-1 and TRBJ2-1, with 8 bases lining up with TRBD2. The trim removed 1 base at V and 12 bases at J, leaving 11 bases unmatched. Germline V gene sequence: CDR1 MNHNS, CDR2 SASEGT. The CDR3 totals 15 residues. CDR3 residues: CASSEGASGLGGQFF. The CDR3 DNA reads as TGTGCCAGCAGTGAAGGGGCTAGCGGGCTCGGAGGGCAGTTCTTC.

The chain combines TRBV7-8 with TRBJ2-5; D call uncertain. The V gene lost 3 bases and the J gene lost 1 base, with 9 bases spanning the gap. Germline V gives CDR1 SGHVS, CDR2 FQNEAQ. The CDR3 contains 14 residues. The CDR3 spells CASSLWATQETQYF. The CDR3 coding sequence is TGTGCCAGCAGCTTGTGGGCAACCCAAGAGACCCAGTACTTC. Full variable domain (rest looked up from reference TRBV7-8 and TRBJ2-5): GAGVSQSPRYKVAKRGQDVALRCDPISGHVSLFWYQQALGQGPEFLTYFQNEAQLDKSGLPSDRFFAERPEGSVSTLKIQRTQQEDSAVYLCASSLWATQETQYFGPGTRLLVL.

CDR3 coding DNA: TGTGCCAGCAGCCCCGGGACTACTCCTTTCTACAATGAGCAGTTCTTC. It encodes CASSPGTTPFYNEQFF. The rearrangement uses TRBV11-3 and TRBJ2-1, with 7 bases fitting TRBD2. The J segment lost 3 bases and the V segment lost 5 bases, leaving 10 bases of the junction unmatched. Germline-derived CDR1 and CDR2 are SGHNT and YENEEA. There are 16 residues in the CDR3.

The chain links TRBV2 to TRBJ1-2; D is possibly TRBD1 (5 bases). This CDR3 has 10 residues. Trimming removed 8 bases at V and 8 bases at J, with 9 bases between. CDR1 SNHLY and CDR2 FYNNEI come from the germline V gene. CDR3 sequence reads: CASPGDGYTF. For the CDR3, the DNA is TGTGCCAGCCCGGGGGACGGCTACACCTTC.

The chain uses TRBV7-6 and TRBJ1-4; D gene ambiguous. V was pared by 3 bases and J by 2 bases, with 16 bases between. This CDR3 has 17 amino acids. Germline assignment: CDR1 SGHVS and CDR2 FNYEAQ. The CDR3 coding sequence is TGTGCCAGCAGCTTTGATAGTCGGGGTACGACTAATGAAAAACTGTTTTTT. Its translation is CASSFDSRGTTNEKLFF.

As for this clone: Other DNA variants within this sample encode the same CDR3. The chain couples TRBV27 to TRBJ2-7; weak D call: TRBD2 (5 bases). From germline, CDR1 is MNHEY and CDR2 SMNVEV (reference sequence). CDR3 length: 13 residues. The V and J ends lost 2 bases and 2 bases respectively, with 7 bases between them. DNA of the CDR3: TGTGCCAGCAGTTTAGACGGGACCTACGAGCAGTACTTC. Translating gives CASSLDGTYEQYF.

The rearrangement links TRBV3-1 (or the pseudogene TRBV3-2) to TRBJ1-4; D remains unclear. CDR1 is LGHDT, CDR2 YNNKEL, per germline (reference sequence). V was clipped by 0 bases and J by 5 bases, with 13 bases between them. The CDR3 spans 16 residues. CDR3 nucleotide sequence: TGTGCCAGCAGCCAAGATCATGAGGGCCCAAATGAAAAACTGTTTTTT. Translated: CASSQDHEGPNEKLFF.

CDR3 sequence (DNA): TGTGCCAGCAGTCCAGACAGGGGAAGACAGCCCCAGCATTTT. Amino acid sequence: CASSPDRGRQPQHF. The chain uses TRBV6-5 and TRBJ1-5, with 8 bases fitting TRBD1. This CDR3 contains 14 residues. Germline trimming cut 5 bases from V and 7 bases from J; bases unmatched to any gene: 7. Per germline, CDR1 MNHEY and CDR2 SVGAGI.

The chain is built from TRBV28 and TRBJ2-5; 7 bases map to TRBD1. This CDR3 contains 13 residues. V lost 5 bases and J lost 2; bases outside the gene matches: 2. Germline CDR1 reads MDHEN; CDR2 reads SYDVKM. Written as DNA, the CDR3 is TGTGCCAGCAGTACAGGGGTTCAAGAGACCCAGTACTTC. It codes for CASSTGVQETQYF.

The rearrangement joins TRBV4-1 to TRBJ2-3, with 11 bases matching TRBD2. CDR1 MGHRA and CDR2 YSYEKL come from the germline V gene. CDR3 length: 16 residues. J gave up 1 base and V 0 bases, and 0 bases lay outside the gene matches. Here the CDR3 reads CASSQDSGGGTDTQYF. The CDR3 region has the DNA TGCGCCAGCAGCCAAGATAGCGGGGGGGGCACAGATACGCAGTATTTT.

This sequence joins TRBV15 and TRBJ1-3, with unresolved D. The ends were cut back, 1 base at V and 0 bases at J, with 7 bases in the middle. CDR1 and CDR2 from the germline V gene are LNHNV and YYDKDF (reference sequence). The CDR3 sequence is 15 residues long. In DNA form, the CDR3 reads TGTGCCACCAGCAGAGGAGGAAACTCTGGAAACACCATATATTTT. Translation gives CATSRGGNSGNTIYF.

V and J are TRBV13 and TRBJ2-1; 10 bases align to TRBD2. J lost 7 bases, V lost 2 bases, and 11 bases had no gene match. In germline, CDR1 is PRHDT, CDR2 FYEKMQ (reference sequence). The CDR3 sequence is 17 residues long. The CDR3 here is CASSLSASGGPMNEQFF. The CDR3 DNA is TGTGCCAGCAGCTTATCGGCTAGCGGGGGTCCAATGAATGAGCAGTTCTTC.

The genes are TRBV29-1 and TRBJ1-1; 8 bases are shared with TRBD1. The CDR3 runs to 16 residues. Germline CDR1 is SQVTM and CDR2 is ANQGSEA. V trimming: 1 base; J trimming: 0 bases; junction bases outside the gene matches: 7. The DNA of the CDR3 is TGCAGCGTTGAAGCACGGGGACAGGCTATGAACACTGAAGCTTTCTTT. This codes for CSVEARGQAMNTEAFF.

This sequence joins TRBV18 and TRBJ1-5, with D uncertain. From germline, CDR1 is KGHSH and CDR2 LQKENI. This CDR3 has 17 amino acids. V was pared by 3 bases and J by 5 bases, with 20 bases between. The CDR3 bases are TGTGCCAGCTCACCGTCCCAAGTCCTCTTACGGGATCAGCCCCAGCATTTT. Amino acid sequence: CASSPSQVLLRDQPQHF.

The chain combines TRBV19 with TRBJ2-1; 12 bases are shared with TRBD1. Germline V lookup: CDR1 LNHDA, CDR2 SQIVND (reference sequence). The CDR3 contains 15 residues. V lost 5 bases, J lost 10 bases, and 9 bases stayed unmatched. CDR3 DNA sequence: TGTGCCAGTAGTCCTTGGGGACAGGGGGCAGGGGAGCAGTTCTTC. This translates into CASSPWGQGAGEQFF.

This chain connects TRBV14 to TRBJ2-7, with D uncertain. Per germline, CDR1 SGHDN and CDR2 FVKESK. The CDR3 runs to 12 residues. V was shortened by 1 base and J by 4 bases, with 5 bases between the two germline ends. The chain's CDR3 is CASSQVVYEQYF. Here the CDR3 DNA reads TGTGCCAGCAGCCAAGTAGTGTACGAGCAGTACTTC.

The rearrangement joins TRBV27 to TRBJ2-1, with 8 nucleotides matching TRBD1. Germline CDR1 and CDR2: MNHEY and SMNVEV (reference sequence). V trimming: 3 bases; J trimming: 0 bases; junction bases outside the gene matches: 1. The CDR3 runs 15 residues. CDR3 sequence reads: CASSFGTGSYNEQFF. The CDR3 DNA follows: TGTGCCAGCAGTTTCGGGACAGGCTCCTACAATGAGCAGTTCTTC.

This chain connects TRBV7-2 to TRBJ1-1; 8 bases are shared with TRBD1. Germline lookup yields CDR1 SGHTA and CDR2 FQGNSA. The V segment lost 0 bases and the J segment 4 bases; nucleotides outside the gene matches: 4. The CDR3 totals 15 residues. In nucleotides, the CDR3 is TGTGCCAGCAGCTTAGCTTCAGGGGGCCCCACTGAAGCTTTCTTT. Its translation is CASSLASGGPTEAFF.

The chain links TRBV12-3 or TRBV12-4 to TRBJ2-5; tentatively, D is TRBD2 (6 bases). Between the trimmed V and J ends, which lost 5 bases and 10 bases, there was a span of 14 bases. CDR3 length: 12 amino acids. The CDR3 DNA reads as TGTGCCAGCAGTCCGCGGGACCTCGGCCAGTACTTC. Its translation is CASSPRDLGQYF.

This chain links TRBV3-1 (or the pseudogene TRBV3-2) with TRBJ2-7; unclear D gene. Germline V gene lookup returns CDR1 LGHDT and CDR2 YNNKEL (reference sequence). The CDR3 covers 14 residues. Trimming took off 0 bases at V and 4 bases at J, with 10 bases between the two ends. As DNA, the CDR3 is TGTGCCAGCAGCCAAGAGGGCCCTTTTTACGAGCAGTACTTC. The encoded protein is CASSQEGPFYEQYF.

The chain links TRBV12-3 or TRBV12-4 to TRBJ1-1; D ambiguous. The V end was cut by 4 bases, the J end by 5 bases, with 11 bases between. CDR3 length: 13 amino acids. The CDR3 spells CASSSFGATEAFF. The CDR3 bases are TGTGCCAGCAGTTCTTTCGGTGCAACTGAAGCTTTCTTT.

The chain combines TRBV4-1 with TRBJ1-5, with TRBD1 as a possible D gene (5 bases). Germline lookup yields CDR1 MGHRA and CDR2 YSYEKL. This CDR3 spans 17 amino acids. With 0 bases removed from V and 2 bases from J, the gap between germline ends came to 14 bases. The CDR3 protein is CASSQDFAGTGNQPQHF. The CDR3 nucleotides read TGCGCCAGCAGCCAAGATTTCGCCGGGACTGGCAATCAGCCCCAGCATTTT.

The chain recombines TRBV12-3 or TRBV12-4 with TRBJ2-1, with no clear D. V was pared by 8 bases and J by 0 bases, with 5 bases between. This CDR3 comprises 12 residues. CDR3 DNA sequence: TGTGCCAGCGGGCTCTCCTACAATGAGCAGTTCTTC. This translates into CASGLSYNEQFF.

CDR3 nucleotides: TGCGCCAGCAGCCAAGGGACAGGGAACAATCAGCCCCAGCATTTT. Protein: CASSQGTGNNQPQHF. J is TRBJ1-5 and V is TRBV4-1, with 8 bases fitting TRBD1. The V segment lost 1 base and the J segment 3 bases; nucleotides outside the gene matches: 2. This CDR3 is 15 amino acids long. Germline CDR1 reads MGHRA; CDR2 reads YSYEKL.

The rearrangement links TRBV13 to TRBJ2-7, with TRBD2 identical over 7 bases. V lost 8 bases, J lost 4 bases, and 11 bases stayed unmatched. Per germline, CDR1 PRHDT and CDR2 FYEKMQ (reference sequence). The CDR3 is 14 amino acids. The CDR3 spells CASALGIAGYEQYF. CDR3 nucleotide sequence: TGTGCCAGCGCCTTAGGGATAGCGGGTTACGAGCAGTACTTC. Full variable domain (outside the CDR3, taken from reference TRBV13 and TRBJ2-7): AAGVIQSPRHLIKEKRETATLKCYPIPRHDTVYWYQQGPGQDPQFLISFYEKMQSDKGSIPDRFSAQQFSDYHSELNMSSLELGDSALYFCASALGIAGYEQYFGPGTRLTVT.

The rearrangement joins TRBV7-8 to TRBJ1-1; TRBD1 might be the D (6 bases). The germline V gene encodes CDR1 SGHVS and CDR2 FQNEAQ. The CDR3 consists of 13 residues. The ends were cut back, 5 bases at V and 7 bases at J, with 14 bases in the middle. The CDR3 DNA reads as TGTGCCAGCAGCATAGAGGACAGTCTTGAAGCTTTCTTT. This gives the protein CASSIEDSLEAFF.

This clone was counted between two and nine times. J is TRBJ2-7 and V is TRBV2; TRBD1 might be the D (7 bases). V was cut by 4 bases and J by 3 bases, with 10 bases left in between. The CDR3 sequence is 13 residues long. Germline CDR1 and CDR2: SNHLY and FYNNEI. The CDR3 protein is CASSAQGGYEQYF. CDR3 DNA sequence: TGTGCCAGCAGTGCCCAGGGGGGCTACGAGCAGTACTTC.

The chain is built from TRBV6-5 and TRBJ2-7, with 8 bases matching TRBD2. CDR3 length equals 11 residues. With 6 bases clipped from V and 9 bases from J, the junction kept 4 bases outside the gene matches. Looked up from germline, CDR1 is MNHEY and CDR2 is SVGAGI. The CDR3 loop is CASSTGGVQYF. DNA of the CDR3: TGTGCCAGCAGCACCGGGGGGGTGCAGTACTTC.